This T cell receptor (beta chain) was recorded in a study of blood T cell repertoires in COVID-19. The data were produced by immunoSEQ multiplex PCR, yet TCRdb's version contains in-frame clones alone and is incomplete. This table holds roughly 230,000 clones, about nine tenths found once. V gave up 1 base and J gave up 12 bases; unmatched junction bases: 9. The CDR3 covers 13 residues. Germline values: CDR1 MNHNS, CDR2 SASEGT. This rearrangement joins TRBV6-1 to TRBJ2-7, with 7 bases fitting TRBD1. This sequence originates from a man between 70 and 80 years old with acute or convalescent COVID-19. Sequencing was carried out using peripheral blood. The CDR3 DNA reads TGTGCCAGCAGTGAAGATGGGACAGTCCTTCGGTACTTC. This codes for CASSEDGTVLRYF.